A few counts support the clone carrying this T cell receptor beta chain. Its antigen is undetermined. The sample belongs to a study of T-cell memory formation after mild COVID-19. Study findings and constraints: Among contracting clones, CD4+ were mainly CM/EM and CD8+ enriched in EMRA. The appearance of some responding clones in pre-infection memory suggested that cross-reactive memory joined.

The ends were cut back, 0 bases at V and 1 base at J, with 15 bases in the middle. This CDR3 comprises 18 residues. Germline-derived CDR1 and CDR2 are SGHAT and FQNNGV. A 5'RACE reaction primed in the constant segment made cDNA libraries of TCR alpha and TCR beta, and these carried sample barcodes and UMIs. TCRdb passed the 5' RACE reads through MiXCR, listing each CDR3 protein once. The repertoire includes roughly 89,000 distinct CDR3 sequences, about 13% of them detected once, and roughly a quarter sits in the top ten. V and J are TRBV11-2 and TRBJ2-2; no reliable D call. The sequenced sample consisted of PBMCs or a T cell subset sorted from them (not recorded which). This TCR was recovered from an adult woman who had mild COVID-19 (a few samples of this study predate the infection). Cell type and time point are not known. In nucleotides, the CDR3 is TGTGCCAGCAGCTTAGATCGCGTTTTGACCAAGAACACCGGGGAGCTGTTTTTT. The encoded protein is CASSLDRVLTKNTGELFF.